A selection of T cell receptor beta chains follows, all from one sample in a study of cytotoxic CD8 clonotypes in ibrutinib-treated CLL. Some clones are missing from TCRdb's copy, which holds only in-frame ones; the method was immunoSEQ multiplex PCR. The profile covers around 310,000 clones, with almost 80% appearing a single time and 5% to 7% taken by the ten largest. The sequenced sample was PBMCs, obtained before ibrutinib treatment. These receptors were taken from a human donor with chronic lymphocytic leukemia. Each CDR3 is given with its conserved first and last residue. D genes are given only for firm matches. Expanded clones are given a class, and other clones once, few, many or no size at all.

CDR3 DNA: TGTGCCAGCAGTTTTGCGAGCGGGTACTTTTACAATGAGCAGTTCTTC
CDR3 protein: CASSFASGYFYNEQFF
V gene: TRBV27
J gene: TRBJ2-1
D gene: -
CDR3 length: 16
clone size: once

CDR3 DNA: TGTGCCAGCAGCTTGCGCAGGGGCGCAGAGGAATACGAGCAGTACTTC
CDR3 protein: CASSLRRGAEEYEQYF
V gene: TRBV5-4
J gene: TRBJ2-7
D gene: -
CDR3 length: 16
clone size: -

CDR3 DNA: TGTGCCAGCAGCCCAGTGGGTCGGACTAGCGGGGGAAAAAACATTCAGTACTTC
CDR3 protein: CASSPVGRTSGGKNIQYF
V gene: TRBV7-3
J gene: TRBJ2-4
D gene: TRBD2
CDR3 length: 18
clone size: -

CDR3 DNA: TGCGCCAGCAGCCGTTCTGGAGGGCAAGGGGATGAGCAGTTCTTC
CDR3 protein: CASSRSGGQGDEQFF
V gene: TRBV5-1
J gene: TRBJ2-1
D gene: -
CDR3 length: 15
clone size: -

CDR3 DNA: TGCGCCAGCAGCCAGGGCCTCGCTGAAGCTTTCTTT
CDR3 protein: CASSQGLAEAFF
V gene: TRBV5-1
J gene: TRBJ1-1
D gene: -
CDR3 length: 12
clone size: -

CDR3 DNA: TGTGCCAGCAGCTTAGGGGTAGACAATGAGCAGTTCTTC
CDR3 protein: CASSLGVDNEQFF
V gene: TRBV7-9
J gene: TRBJ2-1
D gene: -
CDR3 length: 13
clone size: -

CDR3 DNA: TGTGCTAGTGGTTTGACCGGGACAGGCCACACCTTC
CDR3 protein: CASGLTGTGHTF
V gene: TRBV12-5
J gene: TRBJ1-2
D gene: TRBD1
CDR3 length: 12
clone size: -

CDR3 DNA: TGTGCCAGTACCGATTCCGGCGAGCAGTACTTC
CDR3 protein: CASTDSGEQYF
V gene: TRBV19
J gene: TRBJ2-7
D gene: -
CDR3 length: 11
clone size: once

CDR3 DNA: TGTGCCAGCAGCTCCCCGGGACTAGCGGGACCGAGCTCCTACAATGAGCAGTTCTTC
CDR3 protein: CASSSPGLAGPSSYNEQFF
V gene: TRBV7-6
J gene: TRBJ2-1
D gene: TRBD2
CDR3 length: 19
clone size: -

CDR3 DNA: TGTGCCAGCAGTCTGGACGGGGCATCCTACAATGAGCAGTTCTTC
CDR3 protein: CASSLDGASYNEQFF
V gene: TRBV11-2
J gene: TRBJ2-1
D gene: -
CDR3 length: 15
clone size: -

CDR3 DNA: TGTGCCAGCAGTGGGGAACTAGGTCTGGGAGAGACCCAGTACTTC
CDR3 protein: CASSGELGLGETQYF
V gene: TRBV2
J gene: TRBJ2-5
D gene: -
CDR3 length: 15
clone size: once

CDR3 DNA: TGTGCCAGCAGCCGGGGACAGGATATGGGGGAGCTGTTTTTT
CDR3 protein: CASSRGQDMGELFF
V gene: TRBV7-9
J gene: TRBJ2-2
D gene: TRBD1
CDR3 length: 14
clone size: -

CDR3 DNA: TGTGCCAGCAGCCTCATCAGTGGGAGTAAATGGTACGAGCAGTACTTC
CDR3 protein: CASSLISGSKWYEQYF
V gene: TRBV14
J gene: TRBJ2-7
D gene: -
CDR3 length: 16
clone size: -

CDR3 DNA: TGTGCCAGCAGCCAACGAATGGTCGGTGGCTACACCTTC
CDR3 protein: CASSQRMVGGYTF
V gene: TRBV14
J gene: TRBJ1-2
D gene: -
CDR3 length: 13
clone size: -

CDR3 DNA: TGTGCCAGCAGCTCGACAGGGAGGGTTGGCTACACCTTC
CDR3 protein: CASSSTGRVGYTF
V gene: TRBV28
J gene: TRBJ1-2
D gene: TRBD1
CDR3 length: 13
clone size: once

CDR3 DNA: TGTGCCAGCAGTGCGTTTTGGATGCGGGGCTACACCTTC
CDR3 protein: CASSAFWMRGYTF
V gene: TRBV25-1
J gene: TRBJ1-2
D gene: -
CDR3 length: 13
clone size: many

CDR3 DNA: TGTGCCAGCAGTCGTCGACTAGCGGGAATCAATGAGCAGTTCTTC
CDR3 protein: CASSRRLAGINEQFF
V gene: TRBV7-3
J gene: TRBJ2-1
D gene: TRBD2
CDR3 length: 15
clone size: -

CDR3 DNA: TGTGCCAGCAGCCCCGGGGGACTAGAGCAAGAGACCCAGTACTTC
CDR3 protein: CASSPGGLEQETQYF
V gene: TRBV7-2
J gene: TRBJ2-5
D gene: TRBD2
CDR3 length: 15
clone size: -

CDR3 DNA: TGTGCCAGCAGTGAAGCCAGACAGGTTGGTTCGCAGTACTTC
CDR3 protein: CASSEARQVGSQYF
V gene: TRBV25-1
J gene: TRBJ2-7
D gene: -
CDR3 length: 14
clone size: -

CDR3 DNA: TGTGCCAGCAGCCCACAGGGACTAGCGGGAGGGTTGGCCTACAATGAGCAGTTCTTC
CDR3 protein: CASSPQGLAGGLAYNEQFF
V gene: TRBV5-4
J gene: TRBJ2-1
D gene: TRBD2
CDR3 length: 19
clone size: -

CDR3 DNA: TGTGCCAGCAGTTACTCGTCGGGAATGAACACTGAAGCTTTCTTT
CDR3 protein: CASSYSSGMNTEAFF
V gene: TRBV6-5
J gene: TRBJ1-1
D gene: -
CDR3 length: 15
clone size: -

CDR3 DNA: TGTGCCAGCAGCTCAGAATGGGGGACAGATACGCAGTATTTT
CDR3 protein: CASSSEWGTDTQYF
V gene: TRBV7-2
J gene: TRBJ2-3
D gene: -
CDR3 length: 14
clone size: -

CDR3 DNA: TGCAGCGTTGAACCCGGACTAGCGGGAGGCATCTACTACGAGCAGTACTTC
CDR3 protein: CSVEPGLAGGIYYEQYF
V gene: TRBV29-1
J gene: TRBJ2-7
D gene: TRBD2
CDR3 length: 17
clone size: -

CDR3 DNA: TGTGCCACCAAGGACAGGCAATACTCCTACAATGAGCAGTTCTTC
CDR3 protein: CATKDRQYSYNEQFF
V gene: TRBV19
J gene: TRBJ2-1
D gene: TRBD1
CDR3 length: 15
clone size: -

CDR3 DNA: TGTGCCAGCAGGGGAACACGAGGACACACAACGGGTGGCTACACCTTC
CDR3 protein: CASRGTRGHTTGGYTF
V gene: TRBV11-2
J gene: TRBJ1-2
D gene: -
CDR3 length: 16
clone size: -

CDR3 DNA: TGTGCCAGCAGCCCGGGACCCAACACTGAAGCTTTCTTT
CDR3 protein: CASSPGPNTEAFF
V gene: TRBV11-2
J gene: TRBJ1-1
D gene: -
CDR3 length: 13
clone size: -

CDR3 DNA: TGCGCCAGCAGCCAACAGCGGGGCGGGAGGGAGACCCAGTACTTC
CDR3 protein: CASSQQRGGRETQYF
V gene: TRBV4-1
J gene: TRBJ2-5
D gene: TRBD2
CDR3 length: 15
clone size: -

CDR3 DNA: TGTGCCAGCAGTGAAGTTCTAAGTTCCGGGGAGCTGTTTTTT
CDR3 protein: CASSEVLSSGELFF
V gene: TRBV6-1
J gene: TRBJ2-2
D gene: -
CDR3 length: 14
clone size: -

CDR3 DNA: TGTGCCTGGACTAGGGGGGCAGGGGGGACAGATACGCAGTATTTT
CDR3 protein: CAWTRGAGGTDTQYF
V gene: TRBV30
J gene: TRBJ2-3
D gene: -
CDR3 length: 15
clone size: -

CDR3 DNA: TGTGCCAGCAGCTTATCCAGGGCTGCTCAGCCCCAGCATTTT
CDR3 protein: CASSLSRAAQPQHF
V gene: TRBV7-2
J gene: TRBJ1-5
D gene: -
CDR3 length: 14
clone size: once

CDR3 DNA: TGTGCCAGCAGTTACGGGGGAATAACAGATACGCAGTATTTT
CDR3 protein: CASSYGGITDTQYF
V gene: TRBV6-5
J gene: TRBJ2-3
D gene: -
CDR3 length: 14
clone size: -

CDR3 DNA: TGTGCCAGCAGGTTGACAGGGGGCACTGAAGCTTTCTTT
CDR3 protein: CASRLTGGTEAFF
V gene: TRBV27
J gene: TRBJ1-1
D gene: TRBD1
CDR3 length: 13
clone size: few

CDR3 DNA: TGTGCCACCAGCGGAGGTGGGGAGGACGAGCAGTTCTTC
CDR3 protein: CATSGGGEDEQFF
V gene: TRBV15
J gene: TRBJ2-1
D gene: -
CDR3 length: 13
clone size: few

CDR3 DNA: TGTGCCAGTAGTATAGGGGGGCGTGACTATGGCTACACCTTC
CDR3 protein: CASSIGGRDYGYTF
V gene: TRBV19
J gene: TRBJ1-2
D gene: -
CDR3 length: 14
clone size: -

CDR3 DNA: TGTGCCAGCAGTCCGCCGGACAGACAAACCTACGAGCAGTACTTC
CDR3 protein: CASSPPDRQTYEQYF
V gene: TRBV6-5
J gene: TRBJ2-7
D gene: -
CDR3 length: 15
clone size: -

CDR3 DNA: TGTGCCACCAGCAGAGATCAAGCTGAAGGTATACAAACAGATACGCAGTATTTT
CDR3 protein: CATSRDQAEGIQTDTQYF
V gene: TRBV15
J gene: TRBJ2-3
D gene: -
CDR3 length: 18
clone size: few

CDR3 DNA: TGTGCCAGCAGCTTGGCAGAGCAGTTCTTC
CDR3 protein: CASSLAEQFF
V gene: TRBV5-8
J gene: TRBJ2-1
D gene: -
CDR3 length: 10
clone size: -

CDR3 DNA: TGTGCCAGCGGGCTTTCTTCGGGAACCGGGGAGCTGTTTTTT
CDR3 protein: CASGLSSGTGELFF
V gene: TRBV7-9
J gene: TRBJ2-2
D gene: -
CDR3 length: 14
clone size: few

CDR3 DNA: TGCGCCAGCAGCTTCGATAGGGAGACCCAGTACTTC
CDR3 protein: CASSFDRETQYF
V gene: TRBV5-1
J gene: TRBJ2-5
D gene: -
CDR3 length: 12
clone size: -

CDR3 DNA: TGTGCCAGCAGCCTAGGACAGGGAACTAACTATGGCTACACCTTC
CDR3 protein: CASSLGQGTNYGYTF
V gene: TRBV7-8
J gene: TRBJ1-2
D gene: TRBD1
CDR3 length: 15
clone size: -

CDR3 DNA: TGCGCCAGCAGCCAAAGCAGGGGATTCTACGAGCAGTACTTC
CDR3 protein: CASSQSRGFYEQYF
V gene: TRBV4-3
J gene: TRBJ2-7
D gene: -
CDR3 length: 14
clone size: -

CDR3 DNA: TGTGCCAGCAGCCAAGACCCCACCAGCCGAGGCACAGATACGCAGTATTTT
CDR3 protein: CASSQDPTSRGTDTQYF
V gene: TRBV4-2
J gene: TRBJ2-3
D gene: -
CDR3 length: 17
clone size: -

CDR3 DNA: TGTGCCAGCTCACCCCGCCCCACAGGGGGCTCCAACGAGCAGTACTTC
CDR3 protein: CASSPRPTGGSNEQYF
V gene: TRBV18
J gene: TRBJ2-7
D gene: TRBD1
CDR3 length: 16
clone size: -

CDR3 DNA: TGTGCCACCAGCCCTGGCATCACGAACACTGAAGCTTTCTTT
CDR3 protein: CATSPGITNTEAFF
V gene: TRBV15
J gene: TRBJ1-1
D gene: -
CDR3 length: 14
clone size: -

CDR3 DNA: TGTGCCAGTAGCCCGTGGACAGGGGCGCGGACTGAAGCTTTCTTT
CDR3 protein: CASSPWTGARTEAFF
V gene: TRBV19
J gene: TRBJ1-1
D gene: TRBD1
CDR3 length: 15
clone size: -

CDR3 DNA: TGTGCCAGCAGCTTAGAACCAGGCCACAACATTCAGTACTTC
CDR3 protein: CASSLEPGHNIQYF
V gene: TRBV11-3
J gene: TRBJ2-4
D gene: -
CDR3 length: 14
clone size: -

CDR3 DNA: TGTGCCTGGAGTGTTACAGAGGCCTACGAGCAGTACTTC
CDR3 protein: CAWSVTEAYEQYF
V gene: TRBV30
J gene: TRBJ2-7
D gene: -
CDR3 length: 13
clone size: -

CDR3 DNA: TGCAGTGCTAGTTACAGTGAAGCTTTCTTT
CDR3 protein: CSASYSEAFF
V gene: TRBV20-1
J gene: TRBJ1-1
D gene: -
CDR3 length: 10
clone size: -

CDR3 DNA: TGTGCCAGCAGCCCTAGTGGGACTAGCGAGACCCAGTACTTC
CDR3 protein: CASSPSGTSETQYF
V gene: TRBV7-7
J gene: TRBJ2-5
D gene: TRBD2
CDR3 length: 14
clone size: -

CDR3 DNA: TGTGCCAGCAGTGCCCCCCGGGGTGTGGTATATAGCAATCAGCCCCAGCATTTT
CDR3 protein: CASSAPRGVVYSNQPQHF
V gene: TRBV2
J gene: TRBJ1-5
D gene: -
CDR3 length: 18
clone size: once

CDR3 DNA: TGCGCCAGCAGCCAATCGATAGGACAAGGGGCCCCGCGGAACACTGAAGCTTTCTTT
CDR3 protein: CASSQSIGQGAPRNTEAFF
V gene: TRBV4-3
J gene: TRBJ1-1
D gene: -
CDR3 length: 19
clone size: -

CDR3 DNA: TGTGCCAGCTCCCCCTCCGGCGGGGGCTCAGATACGCAGTATTTT
CDR3 protein: CASSPSGGGSDTQYF
V gene: TRBV7-3
J gene: TRBJ2-3
D gene: -
CDR3 length: 15
clone size: -